This TCR beta chain is drawn from a study of CD8+ T cells in alopecia areata. Sequencing used cDNA as its template, made by extracting RNA and reverse transcribing it. Profiled with immunoSEQ multiplex PCR; TCRdb holds only in-frame clones, not every one. The sample lists about 300,000 clones, 55% to 70% occurring once. Specified treatment: oral pan-JAK inhibitor, 5-10 mg twice daily. The investigators collected lesional scalp punch biopsies and peripheral blood from alopecia areata patients. Note on this clone: The antigen is not known.

The study, taken as a whole, reports: While tofacitinib was given, many expanded lesional clones persisted in scalp and blood.

This CDR3 spans 14 amino acids. J lost 3 bases, V lost 4 bases, and 4 bases had no gene match. Germline lookup yields CDR1 MGHRA and CDR2 YSYEKL. This clonotype originated in a human donor with alopecia areata. The source was CD4+ T cells sorted from blood, collected at week 24, from a patient treated with tofacitinib. The gene calls are TRBV4-1 and TRBJ2-3; 7 positions match TRBD1. The CDR3 loop reads CASSRGTATDTQYF. CDR3 DNA sequence: TGCGCCAGCAGCCGAGGGACAGCTACAGATACGCAGTATTTT.